Listed here are 26 T cell receptor beta chains from one sample, sequenced in a study of early T cells in non-severe SARS-CoV-2 infection (dated by TCRdb to about 2021). The method was 5' RACE. Sequenced on a NextSeq 500. The public reads were reprocessed in TCRdb via fastp at Q25 and MiXCR, keeping in-frame beta chains. Merged by CDR3 protein, the rows form single entries marked with the most common genes and DNA. In all, the sample holds roughly 66,000 distinct CDR3 sequences, and around 9% of those were seen once. The ten largest clones take up about 3.5% of the sample. Sequencing was performed on whole blood. These receptors were obtained from an adult who was a healthcare worker with PCR-confirmed SARS-CoV-2 infection or an uninfected control (not recorded which).

The chain recombines TRBV27 with TRBJ1-1; 7 nucleotides agree with TRBD1. Germline V lookup: CDR1 MNHEY, CDR2 SMNVEV (reference sequence). V dropped 7 bases and J dropped 4; count of bases not matched to a gene: 15. This CDR3 comprises 16 residues. The chain's CDR3 is CASNLDRVGVITEAFF. CDR3 in DNA: TGTGCCAGCAACCTCGACAGGGTTGGTGTGATCACTGAAGCTTTCTTT.

This clonotype was seen a handful of times. This sequence joins TRBV30 and TRBJ2-2; 12 nucleotides align to TRBD2. This CDR3 comprises 16 residues. Per the germline V gene, CDR1 is GTSNPN and CDR2 is SVGIG (reference sequence). V gave up 5 bases and J gave up 0 bases; unmatched junction bases: 4. CDR3 loop: CAWLTSGRTNTGELFF. The CDR3 DNA reads as TGTGCCTGGTTGACTAGCGGGAGAACGAACACCGGGGAGCTGTTTTTT.

This clonotype has a count of ten or more. The V gene is TRBV6-4, the J gene TRBJ2-3, with 8 bases lining up with TRBD2. V lost 5 bases and J lost 0; bases outside the gene matches: 4. Germline V gives CDR1 MRHNA, CDR2 SNTAGT. This CDR3 is 15 amino acids long. CDR3 protein: CASSPSSGSTDTQYF. The CDR3 DNA reads TGTGCCAGCAGTCCTTCTAGCGGGAGCACAGATACGCAGTATTTT.

This clonotype showed up many times. V is TRBV12-3 or TRBV12-4 and J is TRBJ2-7; 7 nucleotides match TRBD1. V shed 3 bases, J shed 2 bases, and the junction held 1 base outside the gene matches. The CDR3 contains 13 residues. DNA for the CDR3: TGTGCCAGCAGTTTGACAGGGACCTACGAGCAGTACTTC. It is translated as CASSLTGTYEQYF.

This clonotype showed up just a few times. The V gene is TRBV12-3 or TRBV12-4, the J gene TRBJ2-4, with TRBD2 identical over 7 bases. With 6 bases clipped from V and 6 bases from J, the junction kept 11 bases outside the gene matches. The CDR3 spans 15 residues. CDR3 DNA sequence: TGTGCCAGCAGATATCCGGGACTATTGGGAAACATTCAGTACTTC. It codes for CASRYPGLLGNIQYF.

The chain employs TRBV2 and TRBJ2-2; 12 nucleotides align to TRBD2. Germline V gene data show CDR1 as SNHLY and CDR2 as FYNNEI. Losses at the gene ends were 4 bases for V and 3 bases for J; bases not matched to a gene: 3. The CDR3 is 16 residues long. This CDR3 reads CASSVTSGRYTGELFF. The CDR3 DNA follows: TGTGCCAGCAGTGTAACTAGCGGGAGGTACACCGGGGAGCTGTTTTTT.

This clonotype was seen repeatedly, ten times or more. The V call is TRBV20-1, the J call TRBJ2-3; 11 positions match TRBD2. The CDR3 has 14 amino acids. The germline gives CDR1 DFQATT, CDR2 SNEGSKA (reference sequence). The trim removed 3 bases at V and 8 bases at J, leaving 7 bases unmatched. The CDR3 is CSARASSGRSTQYF. The CDR3 region has the DNA TGCAGTGCTAGGGCCTCTAGCGGGAGGAGTACGCAGTATTTT.

At least ten counts were recorded for this clonotype. This chain links TRBV7-6 with TRBJ2-7; TRBD2 matches at 8 bases. The germline CDR1 and CDR2 sequences are SGHVS and FNYEAQ. The junction had 5 bases not matched to a gene; V was cut back by 2 bases and J by 2 bases. The CDR3 is made up of 15 amino acids. As DNA, the CDR3 is TGTGCCAGCAGCTTAACTAGCGGTAATACCTACGAGCAGTACTTC. Translating gives CASSLTSGNTYEQYF.

This clonotype was seen more than once but under ten times. This chain joins TRBV5-1 and TRBJ2-1; D not resolved. Germline CDR1 is SGHRS and CDR2 is YFSETQ. Trimming stripped 1 base from V and 5 bases from J, with 7 bases between. The CDR3 runs to 13 residues. CDR3 coding DNA: TGCGCCAGCAGCTTGATTCCACACAATGAGCAGTTCTTC. Protein: CASSLIPHNEQFF.

This clonotype was seen ten or more times. CDR3 in DNA: TGTGCCAGCAGCTACGTCCCGGGACTAGCGGGAGGGCCCTACGAGCAGTACTTC. This encodes CASSYVPGLAGGPYEQYF. The chain is built from TRBV3-1 and TRBJ2-7; 16 nucleotides match TRBD2. The V gene's germline CDR1 is LGHDT and CDR2 YNNKEL (reference sequence). J gave up 2 bases and V 5 bases, and 9 bases lay outside the gene matches. CDR3 length: 18 residues.

This clonotype was observed at least ten times. The chain's CDR3 is CASSRRASAEAFF. The CDR3 coding sequence is TGTGCCAGCAGCCGCCGGGCGAGCGCTGAAGCTTTCTTT. This sequence joins TRBV12-3 or TRBV12-4 and TRBJ1-1, with D unclear. The CDR3 sequence is 13 residues long. The V end was cut by 6 bases, the J end by 6 bases, with 14 bases between.

This clonotype was found many times. The chain has TRBV29-1 and TRBJ2-5; D might be TRBD1 (5 bases). Germline values: CDR1 SQVTM, CDR2 ANQGSEA. This CDR3 region has 12 residues. V was cut by 5 bases and J by 0 bases, with 7 bases left in between. This CDR3 reads CSVTTDQETQYF. DNA for the CDR3: TGCAGCGTTACGACAGACCAAGAGACCCAGTACTTC. Variable domain in full (rest from reference TRBV29-1 and TRBJ2-5): SAVISQKPSRDICQRGTSLTIQCQVDSQVTMMFWYRQQPGQSLTLIATANQGSEATYESGFVIDKFPISRPNLTFSTLTVSNMSPEDSSIYLCSVTTDQETQYFGPGTRLLVL.

This clonotype was observed a handful of times. The V call is TRBV15, the J call TRBJ1-5, with D possibly being TRBD1 (5 bases). V lost 0 bases to trimming and J lost 5 bases, with 11 bases between them. CDR3 length equals 15 residues. Germline V gives CDR1 LNHNV, CDR2 YYDKDF (reference sequence). In DNA, the CDR3 is TGTGCCACCAGCAGAGATATACAGGCCCATCAGCCCCAGCATTTT. It encodes CATSRDIQAHQPQHF.

This sequence joins TRBV5-1 and TRBJ2-7; D perhaps matches TRBD1 (5 bases). This CDR3 region has 13 residues. Trimming removed 3 bases at V and 3 bases at J, with 10 bases between. The V gene's germline CDR1 is SGHRS and CDR2 YFSETQ. The CDR3: CASSWGKGYEQYF. CDR3 DNA: TGCGCCAGCAGCTGGGGCAAAGGCTACGAGCAGTACTTC.

This clonotype occurred a few times. The J gene is TRBJ2-3, the V gene TRBV7-3; 9 nucleotides match TRBD2. The CDR3 runs 16 residues. V was clipped by 5 bases and J by 0 bases; unmatched bases: 6. In germline, CDR1 is SGHTA, CDR2 FQGTGA. CDR3 sequence reads: CASSRGLADSTDTQYF. In nucleotides, the CDR3 is TGTGCCAGCAGCCGGGGACTAGCAGATAGCACAGATACGCAGTATTTT.

This clonotype was observed many times. The CDR3 nucleotides are TGCAGCGTTGAAGGGGCGGGACAGAGGTACTTC. The encoded protein is CSVEGAGQRYF. The rearrangement joins TRBV29-1 to TRBJ2-5, with a tentative D call TRBD1 (7 bases). Trimming cost V 1 base and J 13 bases, with 13 bases left between them. The CDR3 is 11 residues long. Germline V lookup: CDR1 SQVTM, CDR2 ANQGSEA.

This clonotype came up a few times. This chain connects TRBV29-1 to TRBJ2-7; 9 bases fit TRBD2. V lost 4 bases, J lost 2 bases, and 12 bases stayed unmatched. Per germline, CDR1 SQVTM and CDR2 ANQGSEA. The CDR3 covers 16 residues. CDR3 coding DNA: TGCAGCGTTGTCCCAACTAGCGGGTATCCCCCCTACGAGCAGTACTTC. It codes for CSVVPTSGYPPYEQYF.

This clonotype was observed a few times. This rearrangement joins TRBV5-1 to TRBJ2-7; TRBD2 might be the D (6 bases). Germline assignment: CDR1 SGHRS and CDR2 YFSETQ. This CDR3 region has 13 residues. V dropped 0 bases and J dropped 5 bases, with 9 bases sitting between them. CDR3 bases: TGCGCCAGCAGCTTGGTGGAGGGCCACGAGCAGTACTTC. It yields the protein CASSLVEGHEQYF.

The CDR3 region is CASSKHRGRQKETQYF. The DNA for the CDR3 is TGTGCCAGCAGCAAACACAGGGGGCGGCAAAAAGAGACCCAGTACTTC. This rearrangement joins TRBV12-3 or TRBV12-4 to TRBJ2-5, with TRBD1 matching over 9 bases. The CDR3 consists of 16 residues. V was pared by 6 bases and J by 3 bases, with 11 bases of the junction left unmatched.

There are many counts of this clonotype. This chain links TRBV7-8 with TRBJ2-1; 8 bases map to TRBD2. The CDR3 extends over 13 amino acids. Per the germline V gene, CDR1 is SGHVS and CDR2 is FQNEAQ. Trimming removed 5 bases from V and 8 bases from J; junction bases left unmatched: 5. CDR3 bases: TGTGCCAGCAGCCCAACTAGCGGACATGAGCAGTTCTTC. It specifies CASSPTSGHEQFF. The complete variable domain, with remaining parts taken from reference TRBV7-8 and TRBJ2-1, reads GAGVSQSPRYKVAKRGQDVALRCDPISGHVSLFWYQQALGQGPEFLTYFQNEAQLDKSGLPSDRFFAERPEGSVSTLKIQRTQQEDSAVYLCASSPTSGHEQFFGPGTRLTVL.

V and J are TRBV29-1 and TRBJ2-5; 7 bases line up with TRBD1. The CDR3 covers 13 residues. CDR1 SQVTM and CDR2 ANQGSEA come from the germline V gene. Trimming removed 6 bases from V and 2 bases from J; junction bases left unmatched: 6. CDR3 sequence (DNA): TGCAGCGTCGTCGGACAGGAGCAAGAGACCCAGTACTTC. This encodes CSVVGQEQETQYF.

V gene TRBV5-1 combines with J gene TRBJ1-3; D is ambiguous. The germline V gene encodes CDR1 SGHRS and CDR2 YFSETQ. V lost 4 bases and J lost 1, with 9 bases in between. The CDR3 is 14 residues long. The CDR3 sequence: CASSEGSSGNTIYF. The DNA of the CDR3 is TGCGCCAGCAGCGAGGGCTCTTCTGGAAACACCATATATTTT.

This clonotype was seen only a few times. The CDR3 nucleotides read TGTGCCAGCAGCTTAGGGACAAGGGAGGAGCAGTTCTTC. Its translation: CASSLGTREEQFF. V usage is TRBV11-3 and J usage is TRBJ2-1, with D perhaps being TRBD1 or TRBD2 (5 bases each). Germline V gene data show CDR1 as SGHNT and CDR2 as YENEEA. Trimming left V 1 base short and J 10 bases short, with 11 bases between. The CDR3 spans 13 residues.

This clonotype has just a few counts. This chain uses TRBV19 with TRBJ2-7; 9 nucleotides align to TRBD1. The germline V gene encodes CDR1 LNHDA and CDR2 SQIVND (reference sequence). V gave up 4 bases and J gave up 4 bases; unmatched junction bases: 5. The CDR3 runs to 14 residues. As DNA, the CDR3 is TGTGCCAGTAGTAGTGGGACAGGGATATACGAGCAGTACTTC. It specifies CASSSGTGIYEQYF.

The chain employs TRBV20-1 and TRBJ2-5; D possibly corresponds to TRBD2 (6 bases). Germline V gene sequence: CDR1 DFQATT, CDR2 SNEGSKA (reference sequence). The germline V and J ends were trimmed by 2 bases and 2 bases, with 9 bases remaining between them. The CDR3 has 13 amino acids. CDR3 DNA: TGCAGTGCTAGAACTGCGGGGCAAGAGACCCAGTACTTC. Translated: CSARTAGQETQYF.

This clonotype was detected ten times or more. The chain combines TRBV29-1 with TRBJ2-3, with D hard to call. In germline, CDR1 is SQVTM, CDR2 ANQGSEA. CDR3 length: 12 residues. V was cut by 4 bases and J by 4 bases, with 9 bases left in between. The CDR3 protein is CSVATVSDTQYF. The CDR3 nucleotides are TGCAGCGTTGCCACAGTCTCAGATACGCAGTATTTT.